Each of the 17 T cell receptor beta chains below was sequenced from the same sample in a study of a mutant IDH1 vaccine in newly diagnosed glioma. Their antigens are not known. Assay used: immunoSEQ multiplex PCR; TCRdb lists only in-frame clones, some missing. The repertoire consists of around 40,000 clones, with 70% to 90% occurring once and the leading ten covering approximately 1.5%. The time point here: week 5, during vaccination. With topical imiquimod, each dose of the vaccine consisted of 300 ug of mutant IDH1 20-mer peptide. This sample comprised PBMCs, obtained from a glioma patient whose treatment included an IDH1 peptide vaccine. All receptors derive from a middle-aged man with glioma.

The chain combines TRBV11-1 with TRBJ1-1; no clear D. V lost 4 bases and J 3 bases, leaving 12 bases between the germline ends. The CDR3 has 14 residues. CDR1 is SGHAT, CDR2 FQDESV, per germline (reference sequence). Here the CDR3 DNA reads TGTGCCAGCAGCTCTCGTTCAGCAGACACTGAAGCTTTCTTT. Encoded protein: CASSSRSADTEAFF.

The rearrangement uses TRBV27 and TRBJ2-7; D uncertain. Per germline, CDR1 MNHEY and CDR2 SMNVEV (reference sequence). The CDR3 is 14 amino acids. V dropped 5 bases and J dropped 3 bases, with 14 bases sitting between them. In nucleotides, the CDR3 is TGTGCCAGCAGTCCCCTGGGTTTTAACTACGAGCAGTACTTC. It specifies CASSPLGFNYEQYF.

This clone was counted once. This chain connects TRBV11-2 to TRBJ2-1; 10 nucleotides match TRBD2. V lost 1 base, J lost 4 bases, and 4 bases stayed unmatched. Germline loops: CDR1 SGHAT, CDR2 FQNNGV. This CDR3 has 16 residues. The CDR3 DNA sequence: TGTGCCAGCAGCTTAGGCCCGGGACTAGCGTACAATGAGCAGTTCTTC. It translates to CASSLGPGLAYNEQFF.

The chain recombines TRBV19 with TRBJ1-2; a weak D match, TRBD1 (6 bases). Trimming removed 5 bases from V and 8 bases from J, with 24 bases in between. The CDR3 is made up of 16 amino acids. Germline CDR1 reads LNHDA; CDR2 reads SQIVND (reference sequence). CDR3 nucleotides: TGTGCCAGTAGTTTCTCCTTGACAGGAGTTGGGGAGGGCTACACCTTC. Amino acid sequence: CASSFSLTGVGEGYTF.

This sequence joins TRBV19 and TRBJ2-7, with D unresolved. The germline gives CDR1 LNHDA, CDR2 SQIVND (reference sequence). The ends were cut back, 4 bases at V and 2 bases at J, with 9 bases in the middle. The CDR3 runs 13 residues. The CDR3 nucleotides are TGTGCCAGTAGTAACAACGGAGCCTACGAGCAGTACTTC. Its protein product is CASSNNGAYEQYF.

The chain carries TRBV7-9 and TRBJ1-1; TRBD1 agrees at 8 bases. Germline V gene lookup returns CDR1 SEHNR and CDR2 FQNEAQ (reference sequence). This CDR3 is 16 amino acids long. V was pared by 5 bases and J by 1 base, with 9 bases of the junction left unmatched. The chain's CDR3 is CASSPTTTGANTEAFF. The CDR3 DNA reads TGTGCCAGCAGCCCGACGACGACAGGGGCGAACACTGAAGCTTTCTTT.

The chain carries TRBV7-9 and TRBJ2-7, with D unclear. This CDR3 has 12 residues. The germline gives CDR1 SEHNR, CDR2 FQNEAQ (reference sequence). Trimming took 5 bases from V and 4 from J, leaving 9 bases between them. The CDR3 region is CASSIQGYEQYF. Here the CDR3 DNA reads TGTGCCAGCAGCATCCAAGGGTACGAGCAGTACTTC.

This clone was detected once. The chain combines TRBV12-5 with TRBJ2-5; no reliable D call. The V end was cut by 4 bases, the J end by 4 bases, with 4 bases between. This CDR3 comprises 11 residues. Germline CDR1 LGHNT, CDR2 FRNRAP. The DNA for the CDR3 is TGTGCTAGTGGTTCCCGAGAGACCCAGTACTTC. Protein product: CASGSRETQYF.

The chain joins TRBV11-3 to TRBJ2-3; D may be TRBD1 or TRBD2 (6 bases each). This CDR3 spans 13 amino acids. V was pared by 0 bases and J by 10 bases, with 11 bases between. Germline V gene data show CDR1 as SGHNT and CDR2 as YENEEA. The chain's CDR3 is CASSLDLRGAQYF. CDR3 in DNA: TGTGCCAGCAGCTTAGATCTAAGGGGGGCGCAGTATTTT.

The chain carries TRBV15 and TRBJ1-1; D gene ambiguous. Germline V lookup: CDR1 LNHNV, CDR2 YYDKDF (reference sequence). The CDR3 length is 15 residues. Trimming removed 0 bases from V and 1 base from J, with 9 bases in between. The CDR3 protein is CATSRERAQNTEAFF. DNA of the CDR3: TGTGCCACCAGCAGAGAACGGGCGCAGAACACTGAAGCTTTCTTT.

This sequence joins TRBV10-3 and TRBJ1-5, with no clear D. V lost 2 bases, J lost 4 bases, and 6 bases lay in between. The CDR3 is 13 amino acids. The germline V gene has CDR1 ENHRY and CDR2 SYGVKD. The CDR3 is CAISEMENQPQHF. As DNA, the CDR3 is TGTGCCATCAGTGAGATGGAAAATCAGCCCCAGCATTTT.

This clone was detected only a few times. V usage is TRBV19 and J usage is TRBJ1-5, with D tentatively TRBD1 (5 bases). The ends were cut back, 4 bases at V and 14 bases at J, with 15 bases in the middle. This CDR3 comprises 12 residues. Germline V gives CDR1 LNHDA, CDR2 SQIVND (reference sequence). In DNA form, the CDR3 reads TGTGCCAGTAGTACCCACTTGACAGAAAAGCATTTT. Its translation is CASSTHLTEKHF.

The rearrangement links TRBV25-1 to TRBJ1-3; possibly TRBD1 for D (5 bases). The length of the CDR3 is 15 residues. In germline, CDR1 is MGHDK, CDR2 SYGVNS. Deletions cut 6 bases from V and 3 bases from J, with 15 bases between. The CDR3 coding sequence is TGTGCCAGCAGCCCAGGAGAAGACAGTGGAAACACCATATATTTT. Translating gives CASSPGEDSGNTIYF.

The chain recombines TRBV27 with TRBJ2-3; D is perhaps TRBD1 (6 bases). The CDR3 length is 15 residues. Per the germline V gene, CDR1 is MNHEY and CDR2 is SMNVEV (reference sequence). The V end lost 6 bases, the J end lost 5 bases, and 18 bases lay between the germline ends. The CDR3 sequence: CASRDGQGLGDTQYF. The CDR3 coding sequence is TGTGCCAGCAGAGATGGTCAGGGGTTAGGAGATACGCAGTATTTT.

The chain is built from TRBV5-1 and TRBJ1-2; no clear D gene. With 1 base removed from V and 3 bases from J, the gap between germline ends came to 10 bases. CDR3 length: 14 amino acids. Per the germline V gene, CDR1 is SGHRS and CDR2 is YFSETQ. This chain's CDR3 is CASSLSGSDYGYTF. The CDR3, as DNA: TGCGCCAGCAGCTTGTCCGGGAGCGACTATGGCTACACCTTC. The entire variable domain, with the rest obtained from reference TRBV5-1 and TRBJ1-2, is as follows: KAGVTQTPRYLIKTRGQQVTLSCSPISGHRSVSWYQQTPGQGLQFLFEYFSETQRNKGNFPGRFSGRQFSNSRSEMNVSTLELGDSALYLCASSLSGSDYGYTFGSGTRLTVV.

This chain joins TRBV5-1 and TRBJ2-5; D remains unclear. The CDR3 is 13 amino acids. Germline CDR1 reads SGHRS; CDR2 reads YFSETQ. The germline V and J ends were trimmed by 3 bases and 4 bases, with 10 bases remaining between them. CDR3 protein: CASSSYRGETQYF. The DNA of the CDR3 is TGCGCCAGCAGCTCCTACAGAGGAGAGACCCAGTACTTC.

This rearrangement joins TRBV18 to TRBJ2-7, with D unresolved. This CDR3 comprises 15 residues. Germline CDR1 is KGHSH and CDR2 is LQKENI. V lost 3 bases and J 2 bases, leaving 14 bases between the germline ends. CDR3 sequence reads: CASSPNRAQPYEQYF. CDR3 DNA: TGTGCCAGCTCACCCAACAGAGCACAGCCCTACGAGCAGTACTTC.